The 22 T cell receptor beta chains reported below all come from one sample, sequenced in a study of cytomegalovirus exposure and HLA in healthy donors. PCR primers comprised 60 Vbeta and 13 Jbeta primers. Assay used: immunoSEQ multiplex PCR; TCRdb lists only in-frame clones, some missing. The sample consists of roughly 110,000 clones, 82% of them appearing once. Sequencing was done on a sample of PBMCs. The receptors were sampled from a woman aged 18 to 35 in good health and CMV-seronegative.

The V and J genes are TRBV6-6 and TRBJ1-1; a possible D gene is TRBD1 (5 bases). The CDR3 runs to 16 residues. The V and J ends lost 7 bases and 4 bases respectively, with 22 bases between them. Germline CDR1 is MNHNY and CDR2 is SVGAGI (reference sequence). The CDR3 nucleotides are TGTGCCAGCACCACACAGGCCGAAGAACTAAGCACTGAAGCTTTCTTT. Translated, it gives CASTTQAEELSTEAFF.

The genes are TRBV5-1 and TRBJ1-1; the match to TRBD1 covers 10 bases. Germline V gene lookup returns CDR1 SGHRS and CDR2 YFSETQ. CDR3 size: 13 residues. V shed 6 bases and J 4 bases; nucleotides not matched to a gene: 3. The CDR3 bases are TGCGCCAGCACCTGGACAGGGGGCACTGAAGCTTTCTTT. This gives the protein CASTWTGGTEAFF.

The chain recombines TRBV4-2 with TRBJ1-1; a possible D gene is TRBD1 (5 bases). CDR3 size: 13 residues. Trimming took 5 bases from V and 3 from J, leaving 10 bases between them. In germline, CDR1 is LGHNA, CDR2 YNFKEQ. The CDR3 loop reads CASSYVGDTEAFF. DNA of the CDR3: TGTGCCAGCAGCTACGTAGGGGACACTGAAGCTTTCTTT.

This chain connects TRBV28 to TRBJ2-3; the match to TRBD2 covers 10 bases. V gave up 5 bases and J gave up 1 base; unmatched junction bases: 9. In germline, CDR1 is MDHEN, CDR2 SYDVKM. CDR3 size: 17 residues. This chain's CDR3 is CASSPPGGLAGTDTQYF. The DNA of the CDR3 is TGTGCCAGCAGTCCGCCCGGAGGACTAGCGGGCACAGATACGCAGTATTTT. Drawing the rest from reference TRBV28 and TRBJ2-3, the complete variable domain is DVKVTQSSRYLVKRTGEKVFLECVQDMDHENMFWYRQDPGLGLRLIYFSYDVKMKEKGDIPEGYSVSREKKERFSLILESASTNQTSMYLCASSPPGGLAGTDTQYFGPGTRLTVL.

The chain employs TRBV27 and TRBJ1-5; 8 nucleotides align to TRBD1. Germline-derived CDR1 and CDR2 are MNHEY and SMNVEV (reference sequence). J was trimmed by 4 bases and V by 8 bases; bases with no gene match: 4. CDR3 length: 13 residues. The CDR3 coding sequence is TGTGCCAGCGGCAGGGGGCCTAATCAGCCCCAGCATTTT. This codes for CASGRGPNQPQHF.

The J gene is TRBJ1-5, the V gene TRBV10-1; D is possibly TRBD1 (5 bases). V lost 2 bases and J 0 bases, leaving 17 bases between the germline ends. Per germline, CDR1 WNHNN and CDR2 SYGVQD (reference sequence). This CDR3 has 18 amino acids. The CDR3 DNA follows: TGCGCCAGCAGTGAGGGGGACTCCCACCGCGTTAGCAATCAGCCCCAGCATTTT. Protein: CASSEGDSHRVSNQPQHF.

This clone was seen a single time. The rearrangement joins TRBV6-6 to TRBJ1-5, with TRBD1 identical over 10 bases. Trimming took 4 bases from V and 7 from J; bases not matched to a gene: 7. This CDR3 contains 15 residues. Per the germline V gene, CDR1 is MNHNY and CDR2 is SVGAGI (reference sequence). This CDR3 is CASSSRTGGEQPQHF. The CDR3 DNA reads TGTGCCAGCAGTTCCCGGACAGGGGGTGAGCAGCCCCAGCATTTT.

The J gene is TRBJ1-1, the V gene TRBV28; D call uncertain. The V end lost 5 bases, the J end lost 1 base, and 14 bases lay between the germline ends. This CDR3 region has 15 residues. Germline values: CDR1 MDHEN, CDR2 SYDVKM. CDR3 sequence (DNA): TGTGCCAGCAGTCCAGCGTATAGCTGGAACACTGAAGCTTTCTTT. Its protein is CASSPAYSWNTEAFF.

As regards this clone: The junction departs from the called germline gene at one end, perhaps through a read error. V gene TRBV27 combines with J gene TRBJ1-2; 11 nucleotides line up with TRBD1. In germline, CDR1 is MNHEY, CDR2 SMNVEV (reference sequence). CDR3 length: 15 residues. CDR3: CASRRTGGITYDYTF. DNA for the CDR3: TGTGCCAGCAGACGGACAGGGGGCATAACCTATGACTACACCTTC.

The CDR3 nucleotides read TGTGCCAGCAGCGTACGGACAGGGTATGGCTACACCTTC. Residues: CASSVRTGYGYTF. This chain joins TRBV9 and TRBJ1-2, with 8 positions matching TRBD1. This CDR3 has 13 residues. Per the germline V gene, CDR1 is SGDLS and CDR2 is YYNGEE. Trimming took 1 base from V and 5 from J; bases not matched to a gene: 1.

The chain uses TRBV9 and TRBJ1-1, with D possibly TRBD1 on 5 matching bases. The V and J ends lost 0 bases and 1 base respectively, with 7 bases between them. The CDR3 has 14 residues. CDR1 is SGDLS, CDR2 YYNGEE, per germline. CDR3: CASSVGGANTEAFF. The DNA of the CDR3 is TGTGCCAGCAGCGTAGGGGGCGCGAACACTGAAGCTTTCTTT.

CDR3 loop: CASKTGNTEAFF. The CDR3, as DNA: TGTGCCAGCAAGACAGGGAACACTGAAGCTTTCTTT. V usage is TRBV6-5 and J usage is TRBJ1-1, with D tentatively TRBD1 (6 bases). Germline V gene sequence: CDR1 MNHEY, CDR2 SVGAGI. V lost 7 bases and J 1 base, leaving 7 bases between the germline ends. There are 12 residues in the CDR3.

The chain links TRBV5-4 to TRBJ2-5; 7 bases match TRBD1. CDR1 SGHNT and CDR2 YYREEE come from the germline V gene (reference sequence). The CDR3 runs to 16 residues. The J segment lost 2 bases and the V segment lost 4 bases, leaving 11 bases of the junction unmatched. The CDR3 is CASSPVRGRGQETQYF. CDR3 bases: TGTGCCAGCAGCCCCGTACGGGGCAGGGGGCAAGAGACCCAGTACTTC.

This clone appeared once. The rearrangement links TRBV27 to TRBJ1-6; D unclear. CDR3 length: 14 amino acids. The V gene's germline CDR1 is MNHEY and CDR2 SMNVEV (reference sequence). Trimming stripped 6 bases from V and 10 bases from J, with 16 bases between. The CDR3, as DNA: TGTGCCAGCAGGGAAGGCCCTAGGAGGTCACCCCTCCACTTT. Protein sequence: CASREGPRRSPLHF.

The V gene is TRBV6-5, the J gene TRBJ1-2; 8 positions agree with TRBD1. With V trimmed by 5 bases and J by 6 bases, 11 bases remained unmatched. Germline CDR1 MNHEY, CDR2 SVGAGI. The CDR3 is 15 amino acids. For the CDR3, the DNA is TGTGCCAGCAGTACTTCAAGACAGGGGTCAGATGGCTACACCTTC. Translation: CASSTSRQGSDGYTF.

The DNA of the CDR3 is TGTGCCACCGGGGACACAGGGGGCTCCATGAACACTGAAGCTTTCTTT. Translating gives CATGDTGGSMNTEAFF. This rearrangement joins TRBV7-8 to TRBJ1-1, with 9 bases that match TRBD1. Germline V CDR1 and CDR2: SGHVS, FQNEAQ. CDR3 size: 16 residues. The V segment lost 10 bases and the J segment 0 bases; nucleotides outside the gene matches: 12. Using reference TRBV7-8 and TRBJ1-1 for the parts outside the CDR3, the full variable domain is GAGVSQSPRYKVAKRGQDVALRCDPISGHVSLFWYQQALGQGPEFLTYFQNEAQLDKSGLPSDRFFAERPEGSVSTLKIQRTQQEDSAVYLCATGDTGGSMNTEAFFGQGTRLTVV.

This chain joins TRBV11-3 and TRBJ1-6; TRBD1 is a possible D gene (5 bases). Germline V CDR1 and CDR2: SGHNT, YENEEA. Trimming removed 6 bases at V and 7 bases at J, with 13 bases between. CDR3 size: 14 residues. The CDR3 loop is CASRSGLINSPLHF. As DNA, the CDR3 is TGTGCCAGCAGATCGGGACTGATCAATTCACCCCTCCACTTT.

The chain recombines TRBV4-1 with TRBJ2-7; D might be TRBD2 (6 bases). With 6 bases removed from V and 5 bases from J, the gap between germline ends came to 26 bases. Germline V gene sequence: CDR1 MGHRA, CDR2 YSYEKL. The CDR3 sequence is 17 residues long. CDR3 loop: CASRKSDGGIGDHEQYF. The DNA for the CDR3 is TGCGCCAGCAGAAAATCGGACGGCGGGATTGGGGATCACGAGCAGTACTTC.

This clone appeared a few times. The chain's CDR3 is CASSQLGVNTEAFF. CDR3 sequence (DNA): TGCGCCAGCAGCCAGTTAGGAGTGAACACTGAAGCTTTCTTT. The rearrangement uses TRBV4-3 and TRBJ1-1; D is ambiguous. The CDR3 is 14 residues long. Germline V gene lookup returns CDR1 LGHNA and CDR2 YSLEER. Trimming cost V 3 bases and J 0 bases, with 8 bases left between them.

The chain uses TRBV30 and TRBJ2-7; 9 bases agree with TRBD1. Germline CDR1 reads GTSNPN; CDR2 reads SVGIG (reference sequence). This CDR3 is built from 14 residues. Germline trimming cut 5 bases from V and 1 base from J; bases unmatched to any gene: 6. In DNA form, the CDR3 reads TGTGCCTGGTCTGGTGGGACAGGGTCCTACGAGCAGTACGTC. Amino acids: CAWSGGTGSYEQYV.

The chain couples TRBV5-6 to TRBJ2-3; 11 bases line up with TRBD2. CDR3 length equals 18 residues. The germline CDR1 and CDR2 sequences are SGHDT and YYEEEE. The trim removed 0 bases at V and 1 base at J, leaving 7 bases unmatched. CDR3 in amino acids: CASSLAASGGWGTDTQYF. The CDR3 bases are TGTGCCAGCAGCTTGGCGGCTAGCGGGGGGTGGGGCACAGATACGCAGTATTTT. The full variable domain, with the rest looked up from reference TRBV5-6 and TRBJ2-3, is DAGVTQSPTHLIKTRGQQVTLRCSPKSGHDTVSWYQQALGQGPQFIFQYYEEEERQRGNFPDRFSGHQFPNYSSELNVNALLLGDSALYLCASSLAASGGWGTDTQYFGPGTRLTVL.

This chain connects TRBV6-5 to TRBJ1-5, with D tentatively TRBD1 (5 bases). CDR3 length equals 15 residues. Deletions cut 5 bases from V and 1 base from J, with 12 bases between. Germline-derived CDR1 and CDR2 are MNHEY and SVGAGI. CDR3 loop: CASSIIGASNQPQHF. CDR3 DNA sequence: TGTGCCAGCAGTATTATTGGGGCAAGCAATCAGCCCCAGCATTTT.